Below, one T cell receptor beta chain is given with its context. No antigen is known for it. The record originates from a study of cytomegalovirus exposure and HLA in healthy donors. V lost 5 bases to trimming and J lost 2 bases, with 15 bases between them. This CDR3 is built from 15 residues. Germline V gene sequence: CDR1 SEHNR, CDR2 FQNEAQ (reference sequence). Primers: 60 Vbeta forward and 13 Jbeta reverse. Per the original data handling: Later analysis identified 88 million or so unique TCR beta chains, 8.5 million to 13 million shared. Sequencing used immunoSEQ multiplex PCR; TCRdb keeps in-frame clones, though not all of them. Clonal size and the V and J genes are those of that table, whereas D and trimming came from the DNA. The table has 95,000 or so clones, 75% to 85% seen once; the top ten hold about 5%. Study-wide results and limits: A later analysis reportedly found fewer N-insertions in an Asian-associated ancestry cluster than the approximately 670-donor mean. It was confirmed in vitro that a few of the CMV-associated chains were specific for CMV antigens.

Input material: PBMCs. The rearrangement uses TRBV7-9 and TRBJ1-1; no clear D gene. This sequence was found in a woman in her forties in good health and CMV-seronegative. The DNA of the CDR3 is TGTGCCAGCAGCGATACTAGGAGCGGAAACACTGAAGCTTTCTTT. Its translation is CASSDTRSGNTEAFF.